The present T cell receptor beta chain was sequenced within a study of early T cells in non-severe SARS-CoV-2 infection. Across the whole study: RNA in bulk from unsorted whole blood was sequenced, and chains were unpaired.

Individual cDNA molecules each received unique molecular identifiers attached to them. TCRdb processed the 5' RACE reads anew with MiXCR; each CDR3 protein has one entry. The sample yields around 40,000 distinct CDR3 sequences, under 7% seen once. The CDR3 consists of 15 residues. V gave up 2 bases and J gave up 6 bases; unmatched junction bases: 9. Germline-derived CDR1 and CDR2 are SGHRS and YFSETQ. Note on this clonotype: Its cognate antigen is unknown.

Study-level results: VDJdb matching, biased toward anti-spike CD8 responses, missed private and CD4 specificities.

This clonotype was obtained from an adult who was a healthcare worker with PCR-confirmed SARS-CoV-2 infection or an uninfected control (not recorded which). This material consisted of whole blood, taken at baseline. The genes are TRBV5-1 and TRBJ2-7; TRBD2 matches 9 bases. CDR3: CASSLASGRYAEQYF. The CDR3 DNA follows: TGCGCCAGCAGCTTAGCCAGCGGGAGGTATGCCGAGCAGTACTTC.